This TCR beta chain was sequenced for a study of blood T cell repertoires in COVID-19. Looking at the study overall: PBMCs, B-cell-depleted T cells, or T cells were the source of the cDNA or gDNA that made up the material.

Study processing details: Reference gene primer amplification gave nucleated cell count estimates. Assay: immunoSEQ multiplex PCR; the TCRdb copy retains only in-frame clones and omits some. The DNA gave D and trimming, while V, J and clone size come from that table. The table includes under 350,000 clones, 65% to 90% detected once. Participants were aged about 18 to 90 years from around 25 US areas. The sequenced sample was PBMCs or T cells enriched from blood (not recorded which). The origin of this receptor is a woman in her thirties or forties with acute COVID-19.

CDR3 sequence: CASSFEESGTNEQFF. In nucleotides, the CDR3 is TGTGCCAGCAGCTTCGAAGAAAGCGGGACCAATGAGCAGTTCTTC. The chain couples TRBV7-3 to TRBJ2-1; the match to TRBD2 covers 7 bases. This CDR3 is 15 amino acids long. The V segment lost 3 bases and the J segment 6 bases; nucleotides outside the gene matches: 8. Germline CDR1 and CDR2: SGHTA and FQGTGA.